This T cell receptor (beta chain) was captured by sequencing in a study of T cells in localized non-small cell lung cancer. V lost 5 bases and J lost 0; bases outside the gene matches: 12. CDR1 is SGHAT and CDR2 is FQNNGV in the germline V gene. This CDR3 has 18 amino acids. As concerns this clone: The antigen remains undetermined.

Study-level points and caveats: A raised T cell density in blood coincided with lengthier overall survival. Measurement of T cell clonality placed uninvolved adjacent lung highest, above the level in tumor. Tumor samples were not multi-region, leaving intratumor heterogeneity unexcluded. The study detected a median approximately 55 of the top 100 tumor clones in adjacent lung.

Some clones are missing from TCRdb's copy, which holds only in-frame ones; the method was immunoSEQ multiplex PCR. The data hold some 25,000 clones, with 88% observed a single time. This chain uses TRBV11-2 with TRBJ2-3, with 9 bases that match TRBD2. The sequencing used peripheral blood mononuclear cells, collected before any cancer treatment. This sequence originates from a woman aged 40 to 75 with stage III lung adenocarcinoma. The CDR3 DNA follows: TGTGCCAGCAGCGTTGGCGGGAGGGCCGGGGCTAGCACAGATACGCAGTATTTT. Translating gives CASSVGGRAGASTDTQYF.